This passage covers 24 T cell receptor beta chains from one sample sequenced in a study of OX40 agonist ivuxolimab in advanced cancers. The repertoire was sequenced with immunoSEQ multiplex PCR; TCRdb's copy has only in-frame clones and lacks some. The profile shows about 77,000 clones, about 86% of them singletons. Sequences were derived from CD4+ or CD8+ T cells sorted from blood, sampled in a trial of the OX40 agonist ivuxolimab. The receptor source for this set is an adult with an advanced solid tumor such as melanoma, head and neck, liver or kidney cancer.

V and J are TRBV5-6 and TRBJ1-3, with 11 positions matching TRBD1. This CDR3 has 13 residues. Trimming cost V 4 bases and J 8 bases; bases outside gene matches: 2. Looked up from germline, CDR1 is SGHDT and CDR2 is YYEEEE. CDR3 residues: CASSGQGADTIYF. CDR3 DNA: TGTGCCAGCAGCGGACAGGGGGCGGACACCATATATTTT.

The chain couples TRBV18 to TRBJ2-1, with TRBD2 identical over 7 bases. CDR1 is KGHSH and CDR2 is LQKENI in the germline V gene. V lost 5 bases to trimming and J lost 0 bases; unmatched junction nucleotides: 4. The CDR3 extends over 15 amino acids. CDR3 sequence: CASSITSASYNEQFF. For the CDR3, the DNA is TGTGCCAGCTCAATTACTAGCGCCTCCTACAATGAGCAGTTCTTC.

The chain joins TRBV27 to TRBJ2-1; 7 bases line up with TRBD2. This CDR3 has 14 amino acids. Losses at the gene ends were 7 bases for V and 4 bases for J; bases not matched to a gene: 7. The germline V gene has CDR1 MNHEY and CDR2 SMNVEV (reference sequence). The CDR3 spells CASTSKAGYNEQFF. The CDR3 nucleotides read TGTGCCAGCACTTCAAAAGCGGGGTACAATGAGCAGTTCTTC.

The chain joins TRBV4-2 to TRBJ2-7, with a tentative D call TRBD2 (5 bases). Germline V gene data show CDR1 as LGHNA and CDR2 as YNFKEQ. This CDR3 region has 15 residues. V shed 1 base and J shed 2 bases, with 12 bases lying between them. DNA of the CDR3: TGTGCCAGCAGCCAAGGGGGAGCGCTGACCTACGAGCAGTACTTC. This translates into CASSQGGALTYEQYF.

The V gene is TRBV7-9, the J gene TRBJ1-1; D not certain. This CDR3 has 14 residues. Trimming left V 4 bases short and J 9 bases short, with 18 bases between. The V gene's germline CDR1 is SEHNR and CDR2 FQNEAQ (reference sequence). This CDR3 is CASSSYMDRPQAFF. The CDR3 DNA follows: TGTGCCAGCAGCTCATATATGGACCGGCCGCAAGCTTTCTTT.

This chain links TRBV19 with TRBJ2-2; D gene ambiguous. CDR1 is LNHDA, CDR2 SQIVND, per germline (reference sequence). The CDR3 is 16 residues long. V lost 5 bases, J lost 6 bases, and 19 bases lay in between. In DNA, the CDR3 is TGTGCCAGTAGTGCCCGCGGTAGCCCTGGATCCGGGGAGCTGTTTTTT. Translation: CASSARGSPGSGELFF.

J is TRBJ2-7 and V is TRBV19; perhaps TRBD2 as D (8 bases). The germline V gene has CDR1 LNHDA and CDR2 SQIVND (reference sequence). The CDR3 contains 16 residues. V gave up 4 bases and J gave up 5 bases, with 21 bases separating them. The CDR3 sequence is CASSTRREGAFDEQYF. DNA of the CDR3: TGTGCCAGTAGTACCCGTCGGGAGGGGGCTTTCGACGAGCAGTACTTC.

The J gene is TRBJ2-1, the V gene TRBV6-1, with a possible D match to TRBD2 (5 bases). Trimming pared 0 bases from V and 1 base from J, leaving 10 bases between. CDR1 and CDR2 (germline): MNHNS, SASEGT. CDR3 length equals 16 residues. DNA of the CDR3: TGTGCCAGCAGTGAAGCGTCTTGGGAGTCCTACAATGAGCAGTTCTTC. It codes for CASSEASWESYNEQFF.

The chain employs TRBV7-2 and TRBJ2-3; D ambiguous. V was cut by 5 bases and J by 5 bases, with 11 bases left in between. The CDR3 is 13 amino acids. Germline assignment: CDR1 SGHTA and CDR2 FQGNSA. The chain's CDR3 is CASSTSAGDTQYF. CDR3 in DNA: TGTGCCAGCAGCACCTCGGCTGGAGATACGCAGTATTTT.

The gene calls are TRBV19 and TRBJ2-2; 8 bases are a match to TRBD2. This CDR3 has 15 amino acids. Per germline, CDR1 LNHDA and CDR2 SQIVND (reference sequence). V lost 7 bases, J lost 0 bases, and 4 bases stayed unmatched. DNA for the CDR3: TGTGCCAGTATCCGGGGGGGCGCGAACACCGGGGAGCTGTTTTTT. This sequence encodes CASIRGGANTGELFF.

In regard to this clone: At one end, the junction sequence differs from germline, possibly due to a read error. CDR3 sequence reads: CASSRTSGIGETQYF. In DNA, the CDR3 is TGTGCTAGCAGCCGGACTAGCGGGATTGGGGAGACCCAGTACTTC. V usage is TRBV7-7 and J usage is TRBJ2-5; 12 bases match TRBD2. The germline V gene encodes CDR1 SSHAT and CDR2 FNYEAQ (reference sequence). The CDR3 contains 15 residues.

The J gene is TRBJ1-2, the V gene TRBV5-1; maybe TRBD1 (5 bases). Germline V CDR1 and CDR2: SGHRS, YFSETQ. V lost 4 bases and J lost 8, with 15 bases in between. This CDR3 is built from 13 residues. The DNA for the CDR3 is TGCGCCAGCAGCCCGGACGGGACTATCGGCTACACCTTC. Amino acid sequence: CASSPDGTIGYTF.

The chain has TRBV2 and TRBJ2-5; 13 bases map to TRBD2. The J segment lost 4 bases and the V segment lost 8 bases, leaving 4 bases of the junction unmatched. Germline V gene sequence: CDR1 SNHLY, CDR2 FYNNEI. The CDR3 loop spans 14 amino acids. In nucleotides, the CDR3 is TGTGCCAGCGGACTAGCGGGGGTTTCAGAGACCCAGTACTTC. This sequence encodes CASGLAGVSETQYF.

DNA of the CDR3: TGTGCCAGCAGCTTGGGACAGGGGAATCCGAATTACTATGGCTACACCTTC. Translated, it gives CASSLGQGNPNYYGYTF. The J gene is TRBJ1-2, the V gene TRBV9, with 10 bases fitting TRBD1. The CDR3 is 17 residues long. Germline CDR1 is SGDLS and CDR2 is YYNGEE. The ends lost 4 bases at V and 3 bases at J; junction bases unmatched: 12.

The chain recombines TRBV7-8 with TRBJ2-1, with D hard to call. The CDR3 is 13 residues long. The V end was cut by 3 bases, the J end by 9 bases, with 12 bases between. Germline CDR1 and CDR2: SGHVS and FQNEAQ. The CDR3 sequence: CASSFVQVGEQFF. The CDR3 DNA sequence: TGTGCCAGCAGCTTCGTTCAGGTCGGTGAGCAGTTCTTC.

The V gene is TRBV6-1, the J gene TRBJ1-2; D is unresolved. The CDR3 loop spans 10 amino acids. Germline CDR1 MNHNS, CDR2 SASEGT. V shed 6 bases and J shed 6 bases, with 5 bases lying between them. CDR3 amino acids: CASRRDGYTF. As DNA, the CDR3 is TGTGCCAGCAGGCGGGATGGCTACACCTTC.

The chain has TRBV29-1 and TRBJ2-7, with 9 bases matching TRBD1. J was trimmed by 3 bases and V by 4 bases; bases with no gene match: 4. The CDR3 consists of 13 residues. From germline, CDR1 is SQVTM and CDR2 ANQGSEA. CDR3 sequence: CSVVTGQGYEQYF. CDR3 bases: TGCAGCGTTGTCACGGGACAGGGCTACGAGCAGTACTTC.

The count of this clone is one. V usage is TRBV30 and J usage is TRBJ2-7; no clear D gene. This CDR3 has 13 amino acids. Germline V gene lookup returns CDR1 GTSNPN and CDR2 SVGIG (reference sequence). V lost 0 bases, J lost 0 bases, and 6 bases lay in between. For the CDR3, the DNA is TGTGCCTGGAGTGTCAAGGGCTCCTACGAGCAGTACTTC. Translation gives CAWSVKGSYEQYF.

V usage is TRBV10-1 and J usage is TRBJ2-7; D possibly uses TRBD1 or TRBD2 (5 bases each). The CDR3 spans 13 residues. Trimming left V 6 bases short and J 1 base short, with 10 bases between. Germline CDR1 and CDR2: WNHNN and SYGVQD (reference sequence). The CDR3 region is CASSPGRSYEQYF. DNA of the CDR3: TGCGCCAGCAGCCCGGGACGTTCCTACGAGCAGTACTTC.

The chain is built from TRBV19 and TRBJ1-2; 11 positions match TRBD1. V gave up 6 bases and J gave up 4 bases; unmatched junction bases: 10. This CDR3 is 16 amino acids long. Germline V CDR1 and CDR2: LNHDA, SQIVND (reference sequence). The CDR3 spells CASSPAGQGVFYGYTF. The DNA of the CDR3 is TGTGCCAGTAGCCCGGCGGGACAGGGGGTGTTCTATGGCTACACCTTC.

This clone was detected only once. This sequence joins TRBV19 and TRBJ1-5; D is possibly TRBD1 (5 bases). Germline V gene sequence: CDR1 LNHDA, CDR2 SQIVND (reference sequence). The CDR3 sequence is 13 residues long. V was cut by 5 bases and J by 6 bases, with 11 bases left in between. The CDR3 protein is CASSPQGRQPQHF. CDR3 nucleotides: TGTGCCAGTAGTCCGCAGGGTCGTCAGCCCCAGCATTTT. The full variable domain, rest sourced from reference TRBV19 and TRBJ1-5, is DGGITQSPKYLFRKEGQNVTLSCEQNLNHDAMYWYRQDPGQGLRLIYYSQIVNDFQKGDIAEGYSVSREKKESFPLTVTSAQKNPTAFYLCASSPQGRQPQHFGDGTRLSIL.

V is TRBV5-6 and J is TRBJ1-2, with 8 bases that match TRBD1. The CDR3 is 16 residues long. J was trimmed by 7 bases and V by 4 bases; bases with no gene match: 15. Germline loops: CDR1 SGHDT, CDR2 YYEEEE. The CDR3 DNA reads TGTGCCAGCAGCATCCGTTCTCCCGGGACAGGAAGTGGCTACACCTTC. Amino acids: CASSIRSPGTGSGYTF.

In this sample, this clone turned up a few times. The chain combines TRBV10-3 with TRBJ2-4, with TRBD2 matching 7 bases. The CDR3 runs 14 residues. Germline V gives CDR1 ENHRY, CDR2 SYGVKD. V dropped 0 bases and J dropped 6; count of bases not matched to a gene: 2. DNA of the CDR3: TGTGCCATCAGTGAGTCTGGGAGGGTAAACATTCAGTACTTC. Its protein is CAISESGRVNIQYF.

The chain couples TRBV5-1 to TRBJ2-1, with D uncertain. The CDR3 runs to 14 residues. Germline V gives CDR1 SGHRS, CDR2 YFSETQ. Between the trimmed V and J ends, which lost 0 bases and 7 bases, there was a span of 11 bases. The CDR3 reads CASSLGQVSNEQFF. CDR3 sequence (DNA): TGCGCCAGCAGCTTGGGTCAGGTCAGTAATGAGCAGTTCTTC.